This T cell receptor (beta chain) appears in the sequencing data of a study of blood T cell repertoires in COVID-19. Study at large: The United States, Italy and Spain supplied acute and convalescent COVID-19 samples. PBMCs, B-cell-depleted T cells, or T cells provided the cDNA or gDNA that made up the material.

Under the authors' procedure: Reference gene primer amplification gave estimated nucleated cell counts. This table comes from immunoSEQ multiplex PCR, and its TCRdb copy is limited to in-frame clones, with some not included. V and J calls and clone size follow that table, whereas D and trimming were derived from the DNA. The data contain 60,000 or so clones, around three quarters of them singletons. The CDR3 is made up of 16 amino acids. Trimming shortened V by 3 bases and J by 2 bases, and 14 bases separated the two germline ends. Germline CDR1 is MNHEY and CDR2 is SMNVEV (reference sequence). Sequenced: peripheral blood. This receptor was taken from a man between 60 and 70 years old with acute or convalescent COVID-19. The chain is built from TRBV27 and TRBJ1-5; D remains unclear. The CDR3 protein is CASSLTAAWGNQPQHF. CDR3 in DNA: TGTGCCAGCAGTTTGACTGCAGCGTGGGGCAATCAGCCCCAGCATTTT.